These T cell receptor beta chains were read from a single sample in a study of T-cell reconstitution after alpha-beta-depleted transplantation in children. MiXCR was run by TCRdb on the PCR reads, yielding one entry per CDR3 protein. The data show 220,000 or so distinct CDR3 sequences, less than 9% seen once. The sequencing used PBMCs, mostly from graft donor cells, collected 180 days after TCRalphabeta/CD19-depleted stem cell transplant. These receptors were taken from a male patient under 18 who had a stem cell transplant for acute lymphoblastic leukemia, so the T cells may come from the graft donor. Both conserved end residues are part of each CDR3. The order of the fields is CDR3 protein, CDR3 DNA, D gene, V gene, clone size, J gene. D genes are given only for firm matches. The size field is filled for only some rows; it gives once, few, many or a size class.

CASSAPTPSAIYEQYF | TGTGCCAGCAGTGCCCCCACTCCCTCAGCAATCTACGAGCAGTACTTC | NA | TRBV2 | many | TRBJ2-7
CASSHGSGTGVTYEQYF | TGTGCCAGCAGCCATGGATCCGGGACAGGGGTTACCTACGAGCAGTACTTC | TRBD1 | TRBV3-1 | many | TRBJ2-7
CSASGTGGREKLFF | TGCAGTGCTAGCGGGACAGGGGGCCGTGAAAAACTGTTTTTT | TRBD1 | TRBV20-1 | many | TRBJ1-4
CASSLRDKGSGEQYF | TGTGCCAGCAGCTTAAGGGACAAGGGCTCTGGGGAGCAGTACTTC | NA | TRBV13 | many | TRBJ2-7
CASPGGPNQETQYF | TGTGCCAGCCCTGGGGGCCCTAATCAAGAGACCCAGTACTTC | NA | TRBV3-1 | many | TRBJ2-5
CASSQVDRGNSPLHF | TGCGCCAGCAGCCAGGTGGACAGGGGAAATTCACCCCTCCACTTT | TRBD1 | TRBV4-3 | many | TRBJ1-6
CASSLHPSGQGFSPLHF | TGTGCCAGCAGCCTCCACCCTTCGGGACAGGGATTCTCACCCCTCCACTTT | TRBD1 | TRBV6-2/TRBV6-3 | NA | TRBJ1-6
CASSQTSSQNIQYF | TGTGCCAGCAGCCAAACTAGCTCTCAAAACATTCAGTACTTC | NA | TRBV3-1 | many | TRBJ2-4
CASSSIRTEFTDTQYF | TGCGCCAGCAGCTCGATCCGGACGGAATTCACAGATACGCAGTATTTT | NA | TRBV5-1 | many | TRBJ2-3
CASSRWGEGNTEAFF | TGTGCCAGCAGTAGGTGGGGCGAGGGAAACACTGAAGCTTTCTTT | NA | TRBV6-5 | many | TRBJ1-1
CASSFTRAHNEQFF | TGTGCCAGCAGCTTCACCCGGGCTCACAATGAGCAGTTCTTC | NA | TRBV11-2 | many | TRBJ2-1
CASSLGQVQEPRYEQYF | TGCGCCAGCAGCTTGGGACAGGTCCAGGAACCTCGCTACGAGCAGTACTTC | NA | TRBV5-1 | many | TRBJ2-7
CASSQRGADTQYF | TGTGCCAGCAGCCAAAGGGGGGCAGATACGCAGTATTTT | NA | TRBV7-2 | many | TRBJ2-3
CASSSTGRGSTDTQYF | TGCGCCAGCAGCTCGACAGGGAGGGGGAGCACAGATACGCAGTATTTT | NA | TRBV5-1 | many | TRBJ2-3
CASSVAGIAYEQYF | TGTGCCAGCAGCGTAGCAGGGATTGCCTACGAGCAGTACTTC | NA | TRBV9 | many | TRBJ2-7
CSAMAKGVVVEKLFF | TGCAGTGCAATGGCGAAAGGAGTGGTCGTCGAAAAACTGTTTTTT | NA | TRBV20-1 | many | TRBJ1-4
CASSLQGAPQPQHF | TGTGCCAGCAGCTTACAGGGGGCTCCTCAGCCCCAGCATTTT | TRBD1 | TRBV11-1 | NA | TRBJ1-5
CASSHNSGGVVKTQYF | TGTGCCAGCAGCCACAATAGCGGGGGGGTAGTAAAGACCCAGTACTTC | TRBD2 | TRBV4-2 | many | TRBJ2-5
CASSLWTGRTDTQYF | TGTGCCAGCAGCCTCTGGACGGGCCGCACAGATACGCAGTATTTT | NA | TRBV7-8 | many | TRBJ2-3
CASSIFMAGEFF | TGCGCCAGCAGCATTTTTATGGCAGGAGAGTTCTTC | NA | TRBV5-1 | many | TRBJ2-1
CASSPIRTTEAFF | TGTGCCAGCAGCCCTATACGCACCACTGAAGCTTTCTTT | NA | TRBV9 | many | TRBJ1-1
CASSRPDSTGELFF | TGCGCCAGCAGCCGTCCGGACTCAACCGGGGAGCTGTTTTTT | NA | TRBV4-1 | many | TRBJ2-2
CASSFSDSPLHF | TGTGCCAGCAGTTTCTCAGATTCACCCCTCCACTTT | NA | TRBV27 | NA | TRBJ1-6
CASSPTDYEQYF | TGTGCCAGCAGCCCGACAGATTACGAGCAGTACTTC | NA | TRBV7-6 | many | TRBJ2-7
CASSHDPTGTDTQYF | TGTGCCAGCAGTCACGACCCAACCGGCACAGATACGCAGTATTTT | NA | TRBV4-2 | few | TRBJ2-3
CASSLGLAAIYEQYF | TGTGCCAGCAGCTTAGGACTAGCGGCGATATACGAGCAGTACTTC | TRBD2 | TRBV13 | many | TRBJ2-7
CASSITSYEQYF | TGTGCCAGCAGCATCACTTCCTACGAGCAGTACTTC | NA | TRBV7-2 | many | TRBJ2-7
CASSRQDSNTGELFF | TGTGCCAGCTCACGACAGGACTCGAACACCGGGGAGCTGTTTTTT | NA | TRBV18 | many | TRBJ2-2
CSAGSREKLFF | TGCAGTGCCGGGAGTCGAGAAAAACTGTTTTTT | NA | TRBV20-1 | many | TRBJ1-4
CASSQEWDYEQYF | TGTGCCAGCAGCCAAGAGTGGGACTACGAGCAGTACTTC | NA | TRBV14 | many | TRBJ2-7
CASSLALEETQYF | TGTGCCAGCAGTTTAGCGCTAGAGGAGACCCAGTACTTC | NA | TRBV12-3/TRBV12-4 | many | TRBJ2-5
CASSYYGTGAYTDTQYF | TGTGCCAGCAGTTATTACGGGACAGGGGCGTACACAGATACGCAGTATTTT | TRBD1 | TRBV6-5 | many | TRBJ2-3
CASRTGVNYEQYF | TGTGCCAGCAGAACAGGGGTTAACTACGAGCAGTACTTC | TRBD1 | TRBV6-2/TRBV6-3 | many | TRBJ2-7
CASILVRESYNSPLHF | TGCGCCAGCATCCTCGTTCGGGAATCCTATAATTCACCCCTCCACTTT | NA | TRBV5-1 | many | TRBJ1-6
CASSRGQGDQPQHF | TGCGCCAGCAGCCGCGGACAGGGAGATCAGCCCCAGCATTTT | TRBD1 | TRBV5-1 | many | TRBJ1-5
CASSLDLAPDTQYF | TGTGCCAGCAGTCTGGACCTAGCTCCCGATACGCAGTATTTT | NA | TRBV9 | many | TRBJ2-3
CASSSGLVPTDTQYF | TGCGCCAGCAGCTCCGGACTAGTACCTACAGATACGCAGTATTTT | TRBD2 | TRBV5-1 | NA | TRBJ2-3
CASSPPWGAGTQYF | TGTGCCAGCAGTCCACCCTGGGGCGCGGGGACCCAGTACTTC | NA | TRBV28 | many | TRBJ2-5
CSARPMTSGGRQETQYF | TGCAGTGCTAGACCTATGACTAGCGGGGGGCGGCAAGAGACCCAGTACTTC | TRBD2 | TRBV20-1 | medium-sized | TRBJ2-5
CASGGQGLIEQFF | TGCGCCAGCGGGGGACAGGGTCTTATTGAGCAGTTCTTC | TRBD1 | TRBV10-2 | many | TRBJ2-1
CASSAPTGQMNTEAFF | TGTGCCAGCAGCGCTCCTACGGGGCAGATGAACACTGAAGCTTTCTTT | NA | TRBV4-2 | many | TRBJ1-1
CASTPGTGYLLAKNIQYF | TGTGCCAGCACTCCCGGGACAGGGTACCTTTTAGCCAAAAACATTCAGTACTTC | TRBD1 | TRBV6-2/TRBV6-3 | NA | TRBJ2-4